The entry that follows covers one T cell receptor beta chain sequence. What it recognizes is unknown. Before the COVID-19 pandemic, during about 2010-2018, CD4+ T cells were taken from unexposed donors. The data belong to a study of CD4 T cells in relation to SARS-CoV-2 and coronaviruses. Assay: immunoSEQ multiplex PCR; the TCRdb copy retains only in-frame clones and omits some. The sample contains tens of thousands of clones, about 94% of which appear only once. The study's findings and limits: The cross-reactivity analysis covered only spike protein, not other viral proteins. Around 62% of donors had memory CD4+ clonotypes crossrecognizing SARS-CoV-2 and common cold coronavirus spike. No donor gave both pre-pandemic and post-infection samples.

The CDR3 is made up of 14 amino acids. Germline lookup yields CDR1 LNHDA and CDR2 SQIVND (reference sequence). Trimming removed 10 bases from V and 3 bases from J, with 16 bases in between. The TCR was taken from a human donor in good health. Input material: naive CD4+ T cells from PBMCs. As for subset: naive CD4+ T cells isolated by negative enrichment. V gene TRBV19 combines with J gene TRBJ1-5; D is possibly TRBD1 (5 bases). CDR3 amino acids: CATTRGGNNQPQHF. CDR3 DNA sequence: TGTGCCACGACACGGGGGGGTAACAATCAGCCCCAGCATTTT. Supplemented by reference TRBV19 and TRBJ1-5, the full variable domain reads DGGITQSPKYLFRKEGQNVTLSCEQNLNHDAMYWYRQDPGQGLRLIYYSQIVNDFQKGDIAEGYSVSREKKESFPLTVTSAQKNPTAFYLCATTRGGNNQPQHFGDGTRLSIL.